The 12 T cell receptor beta chains below come from one sample, sequenced in a study of post-analysis software for immune sequencing data. Study-wide results and limits: With TRBV5-6, TRBV5-1 and TRBV20-1 included, about 5 TRBV segments were more frequent in patients than in controls.

These receptors have no identified antigens. Included in the TCR beta cDNA libraries were unique molecular identifiers. TCRdb fed the PCR reads into MiXCR, producing one record per CDR3 protein. Of approximately 770,000 distinct CDR3 sequences listed, 46% are singletons. Sequenced: blood. These receptor sequences come from a girl aged 5-17 years with multiple sclerosis.

This chain links TRBV7-2 with TRBJ2-1; the D gene is possibly TRBD1 (6 bases). The V gene lost 0 bases and the J gene lost 9 bases, with 18 bases spanning the gap. The CDR3 covers 16 residues. CDR1 is SGHTA, CDR2 FQGNSA, per germline. CDR3 DNA: TGTGCCAGCAGCTTAGCGGGGGCAGGGCCTGGGGGTGAGCAGTTCTTC. It specifies CASSLAGAGPGGEQFF.

This chain joins TRBV5-1 and TRBJ2-5; 9 bases fit TRBD1. The V segment lost 4 bases and the J segment 11 bases; nucleotides outside the gene matches: 15. Per the germline V gene, CDR1 is SGHRS and CDR2 is YFSETQ. This CDR3 is built from 15 residues. CDR3 nucleotides: TGCGCCAGCAGCCTAACACCGGGACAGGGCGTGCAGCAGTACTTC. Amino acid sequence: CASSLTPGQGVQQYF.

The chain combines TRBV20-1 with TRBJ2-7; D tentatively reads TRBD1 or TRBD2 (5 bases each). Germline CDR1 reads DFQATT; CDR2 reads SNEGSKA (reference sequence). Trimming left V 6 bases short and J 6 bases short, with 24 bases between. CDR3 length: 15 residues. DNA of the CDR3: TGCAGTGCCCTAGAGATAGGACGTCGGGGCTCCGAGCAGTACTTC. Translating it yields CSALEIGRRGSEQYF.

V is TRBV10-3 and J is TRBJ2-7; 8 bases are shared with TRBD2. With 11 bases clipped from V and 6 bases from J, the junction kept 6 bases outside the gene matches. This CDR3 comprises 11 residues. CDR1 is ENHRY, CDR2 SYGVKD, per germline. The CDR3 sequence: CASTGGAEQYF. The CDR3 DNA reads TGTGCCTCCACGGGGGGGGCCGAGCAGTACTTC.

The chain has TRBV12-3 or TRBV12-4 and TRBJ2-5; tentative D call: TRBD2 (7 bases). V lost 3 bases to trimming and J lost 5 bases, with 19 bases between them. The CDR3 spans 16 residues. The CDR3 spells CASSLRGGSQKETQYF. CDR3 nucleotides: TGTGCCAGCAGTTTGAGGGGGGGGAGTCAGAAGGAGACCCAGTACTTC.

This clonotype was found a few times. This clone may be a read error of a much larger clone one base away. The chain's CDR3 is CANSELYDYGYTF. Here the CDR3 DNA reads TGTGCCAACAGTGAATTGTACGACTATGGCTACACCTTC. This sequence joins TRBV25-1 and TRBJ1-2; D ambiguous. CDR3 length: 13 amino acids. Looked up from germline, CDR1 is MGHDK and CDR2 is SYGVNS.

The chain employs TRBV7-9 and TRBJ1-6; D not resolved. V gave up 5 bases and J gave up 13 bases, with 15 bases separating them. CDR1 and CDR2 (germline): SEHNR, FQNEAQ (reference sequence). This CDR3 is 13 amino acids long. This CDR3 is CASSIGPNFPLHF. DNA for the CDR3: TGTGCCAGCAGCATTGGACCGAATTTCCCCCTCCACTTT.

There are a few counts of this clonotype. V gene TRBV5-1 combines with J gene TRBJ2-5; 8 nucleotides match TRBD2. The V and J ends lost 2 bases and 2 bases, in that order; junction bases with no gene match: 2. The V gene's germline CDR1 is SGHRS and CDR2 YFSETQ. This CDR3 is built from 14 residues. This chain's CDR3 is CASSFLAGQETQYF. The CDR3 coding sequence is TGCGCCAGCAGCTTCTTAGCGGGACAAGAGACCCAGTACTTC.

V is TRBV6-5 and J is TRBJ2-5, with a tentative D call TRBD2 (5 bases). Germline V gives CDR1 MNHEY, CDR2 SVGAGI. The CDR3 has 16 residues. V lost 0 bases, J lost 5 bases, and 16 bases lay in between. This CDR3 reads CASSYSGGRPGETQYF. The CDR3 DNA reads as TGTGCCAGCAGTTACTCCGGTGGACGTCCGGGGGAGACCCAGTACTTC.

This clonotype was seen a few times. The rearrangement uses TRBV6-1 and TRBJ2-1; the match to TRBD2 covers 7 bases. The ends lost 5 bases at V and 0 bases at J; junction bases unmatched: 22. The CDR3 spans 21 residues. In germline, CDR1 is MNHNS, CDR2 SASEGT. CDR3 bases: TGTGCCAGCAGTCAACCCTCACGGGCAGGACCGCGGGAGTACTCCTACAATGAGCAGTTCTTC. Translation gives CASSQPSRAGPREYSYNEQFF.

This clonotype was picked up a small number of times. This sequence joins TRBV29-1 and TRBJ2-3, with 8 bases identical to TRBD2. Looked up from germline, CDR1 is SQVTM and CDR2 is ANQGSEA. V lost 3 bases and J lost 5; bases outside the gene matches: 10. The CDR3 sequence is 15 residues long. CDR3 coding DNA: TGCAGCGTTGAGCCCAGCGGGAGTCGGGAAGATACGCAGTATTTT. Amino acids: CSVEPSGSREDTQYF.

V is TRBV12-3 or TRBV12-4 and J is TRBJ1-4; D is ambiguous. With 8 bases removed from V and 2 bases from J, the gap between germline ends came to 9 bases. This CDR3 is built from 13 residues. CDR3 coding DNA: TGTGCCAGCGGAACAGCCACTAATGAAAAACTGTTTTTT. It translates to CASGTATNEKLFF.